The 4 T cell receptor beta chains reported below all come from one sample, sequenced in a study of blood T cell repertoires in COVID-19. Assay used: immunoSEQ multiplex PCR; TCRdb lists only in-frame clones, some missing. Altogether more than 150,000 clones are present, approximately 88% being singletons, with the ten largest covering 10% to 15%. Sequencing was performed on PBMCs or T cells enriched from blood (not recorded which). These TCRs come from a woman aged 55-69 years who had recovered from COVID-19.

The V and J genes are TRBV19 and TRBJ1-5; D gene unclear. The CDR3 loop spans 18 amino acids. Germline V gene lookup returns CDR1 LNHDA and CDR2 SQIVND (reference sequence). With 1 base removed from V and 1 base from J, the gap between germline ends came to 17 bases. The CDR3, as DNA: TGTGCCAGTAGTATAGGGGCAGTCCTTCCAAAGAGCAATCAGCCCCAGCATTTT. Its translation is CASSIGAVLPKSNQPQHF.

This clone was seen more than once but under ten times. The V gene is TRBV27, the J gene TRBJ2-5, with 12 bases identical to TRBD2. Trimming removed 3 bases from V and 9 bases from J; junction bases left unmatched: 8. The CDR3 sequence is 15 residues long. Germline lookup yields CDR1 MNHEY and CDR2 SMNVEV (reference sequence). CDR3 protein: CASSFLGLAGSAQYF. CDR3 nucleotides: TGTGCCAGCAGTTTCCTGGGACTAGCGGGTTCGGCCCAGTACTTC.

This sequence joins TRBV19 and TRBJ2-5; the D gene is possibly TRBD1 (6 bases). Trimming shortened V by 3 bases and J by 5 bases, and 10 bases separated the two germline ends. The CDR3 is 13 residues long. Germline V gene sequence: CDR1 LNHDA, CDR2 SQIVND (reference sequence). The CDR3 sequence is CASSIPGEETQYF. CDR3 in DNA: TGTGCCAGTAGTATCCCAGGGGAGGAGACCCAGTACTTC.

The V call is TRBV27, the J call TRBJ2-7; 7 bases map to TRBD1. V lost 0 bases and J lost 3; bases outside the gene matches: 5. The germline V gene encodes CDR1 MNHEY and CDR2 SMNVEV (reference sequence). The CDR3 has 15 amino acids. CDR3 in DNA: TGTGCCAGCAGTTTATCGGGGACAGTCCTCTACGAGCAGTACTTC. It specifies CASSLSGTVLYEQYF.